This is a list of T cell receptor beta chains from one sample in a study of CD8+ T cells in alopecia areata. Libraries were prepared by immunoSEQ multiplex PCR; TCRdb keeps only in-frame clonotypes and omits some of them. The sample holds about 190,000 clones, approximately 67% seen once. Sequencing was performed on CD4+ T cells sorted from blood, taken at week 49, from a patient treated with tofacitinib. These receptors were collected from a human donor with alopecia areata. The CDR3 runs from the conserved cysteine through the conserved F or W. The D gene is left open where the match is weak. The size field is filled for only some rows; it gives once, few, many or a size class.

CDR3: CASSTGTSVYEQYF
DNA: TGCGCCAGCAGCACCGGGACTAGCGTGTACGAGCAGTACTTC
J: TRBJ2-7
V: TRBV4-1
length: 14
D: TRBD2
size: .

CDR3: CASSLEGLAGGWNEQFF
DNA: TGTGCCAGCAGCCTAGAGGGACTAGCGGGGGGATGGAATGAGCAGTTCTTC
J: TRBJ2-1
V: TRBV9
length: 17
D: TRBD2
size: .

CDR3: CASVDTSSYEQYF
DNA: TGTGCCAGCGTCGATACGAGCTCCTACGAGCAGTACTTC
J: TRBJ2-7
V: TRBV6-5
length: 13
D: .
size: .

CDR3: CASSSRGLFTDTQYF
DNA: TGTGCCAGTAGTTCGCGGGGACTATTCACAGATACGCAGTATTTT
J: TRBJ2-3
V: TRBV19
length: 15
D: TRBD2
size: few

CDR3: CASSQSTGTNYGYTF
DNA: TGCGCCAGCAGTCAATCGACAGGGACTAACTATGGCTACACCTTC
J: TRBJ1-2
V: TRBV5-1
length: 15
D: TRBD1
size: many

CDR3: CASSERQGVYGYTF
DNA: TGTGCCAGCAGTGAGAGACAGGGAGTCTATGGCTACACCTTC
J: TRBJ1-2
V: TRBV2
length: 14
D: TRBD1
size: .

CDR3: CASSNGQGRLEQYF
DNA: TGTGCCAGTAGCAATGGACAGGGACGGCTCGAGCAGTACTTC
J: TRBJ2-7
V: TRBV19
length: 14
D: TRBD1
size: .

CDR3: CSAFSDTQYF
DNA: TGCAGTGCCTTTTCAGATACGCAGTATTTT
J: TRBJ2-3
V: TRBV20-1
length: 10
D: .
size: .

CDR3: CASSSTGTGYNEQFF
DNA: TGTGCCAGCAGTTCGACCGGGACAGGGTACAATGAGCAGTTCTTC
J: TRBJ2-1
V: TRBV6-5
length: 15
D: TRBD1
size: .

CDR3: CAWSVGQGNTEAFF
DNA: TGTGCCTGGAGTGTTGGGCAGGGAAACACTGAAGCTTTCTTT
J: TRBJ1-1
V: TRBV30
length: 14
D: .
size: .

CDR3: CASSLRAGGTDTQYF
DNA: TGTGCCAGCAGTTTAAGAGCGGGGGGGACAGATACGCAGTATTTT
J: TRBJ2-3
V: TRBV27
length: 15
D: TRBD2
size: .

CDR3: CASSAGTVSNQPQHF
DNA: TGTGCCAGCAGCGCCGGGACTGTTAGCAATCAGCCCCAGCATTTT
J: TRBJ1-5
V: TRBV11-2
length: 15
D: .
size: .

CDR3: CSVTSGGTDTQYF
DNA: TGCAGCGTTACTAGCGGGGGCACAGATACGCAGTATTTT
J: TRBJ2-3
V: TRBV29-1
length: 13
D: TRBD2
size: .

CDR3: CSVEEVVRNTEAFF
DNA: TGCAGCGTTGAAGAAGTGGTAAGGAACACTGAAGCTTTCTTT
J: TRBJ1-1
V: TRBV29-1
length: 14
D: .
size: .

CDR3: CATRRGPRAEAFF
DNA: TGTGCCACCAGGAGGGGACCCAGGGCTGAAGCTTTCTTT
J: TRBJ1-1
V: TRBV6-5
length: 13
D: .
size: .

CDR3: CAWSVKGADGYTF
DNA: TGTGCCTGGAGTGTAAAAGGTGCGGATGGCTACACCTTC
J: TRBJ1-2
V: TRBV30
length: 13
D: .
size: .

CDR3: CASSAPGFQETQYF
DNA: TGTGCCAGCAGTGCTCCGGGATTCCAAGAGACCCAGTACTTC
J: TRBJ2-5
V: TRBV2
length: 14
D: .
size: .

CDR3: CASRRGSQETQYF
DNA: TGTGCCAGTCGCCGGGGGTCCCAAGAGACCCAGTACTTC
J: TRBJ2-5
V: TRBV2
length: 13
D: .
size: .

CDR3: CASSPRKEKLFF
DNA: TGTGCCAGCAGCCCCCGCAAGGAAAAACTGTTTTTT
J: TRBJ1-4
V: TRBV6-1
length: 12
D: .
size: once

CDR3: CASSLLAISGANVLTF
DNA: TGTGCCAGCAGCTTACTGGCTATCTCTGGGGCCAACGTCCTGACTTTC
J: TRBJ2-6
V: TRBV7-2
length: 16
D: .
size: .

CDR3: CSVEENYGYTF
DNA: TGCAGCGTTGAAGAGAACTATGGCTACACCTTC
J: TRBJ1-2
V: TRBV29-1
length: 11
D: .
size: .

CDR3: CAWWGSGNEQFF
DNA: TGTGCCTGGTGGGGGAGCGGGAATGAGCAGTTCTTC
J: TRBJ2-1
V: TRBV30
length: 12
D: .
size: few

CDR3: CASRGGGASYEQYF
DNA: TGTGCCAGCAGAGGGGGGGGAGCCTCCTACGAGCAGTACTTC
J: TRBJ2-7
V: TRBV28
length: 14
D: .
size: .

CDR3: CAWSPGQGGTYGYTF
DNA: TGTGCCTGGAGCCCAGGACAGGGCGGGACATATGGCTACACCTTC
J: TRBJ1-2
V: TRBV30
length: 15
D: TRBD1
size: .

CDR3: CASSPYGLAGAETQYF
DNA: TGTGCCAGCAGCCCATACGGACTAGCGGGCGCGGAGACCCAGTACTTC
J: TRBJ2-5
V: TRBV11-2
length: 16
D: TRBD2
size: .

CDR3: CAWSVQGAGQKLFF
DNA: TGTGCCTGGAGTGTACAGGGAGCGGGACAAAAACTGTTTTTT
J: TRBJ1-4
V: TRBV30
length: 14
D: .
size: .

CDR3: CAWNLKRPTEAFF
DNA: TGTGCCTGGAACTTGAAAAGACCCACTGAAGCTTTCTTT
J: TRBJ1-1
V: TRBV30
length: 13
D: .
size: once

CDR3: CASSTRAGAGNTIYF
DNA: TGTGCCAGCAGTACCCGGGCGGGAGCTGGAAACACCATATATTTT
J: TRBJ1-3
V: TRBV7-3
length: 15
D: .
size: .

CDR3: CSVAAVGGNIQYF
DNA: TGCAGCGTTGCGGCCGTTGGAGGAAACATTCAGTACTTC
J: TRBJ2-4
V: TRBV29-1
length: 13
D: .
size: few

CDR3: CASSQVAGGSTDTQYF
DNA: TGCGCCAGCAGCCAAGTAGCGGGGGGGTCCACAGATACGCAGTATTTT
J: TRBJ2-3
V: TRBV4-3
length: 16
D: TRBD2
size: few

CDR3: CASSPTSSSYEQYF
DNA: TGTGCCAGCTCACCAACGTCCTCCTCCTACGAGCAGTACTTC
J: TRBJ2-7
V: TRBV18
length: 14
D: .
size: .

CDR3: CASSRGFEVTGANVLTF
DNA: TGTGCCAGCAGCAGGGGGTTTGAAGTTACTGGGGCCAACGTCCTGACTTTC
J: TRBJ2-6
V: TRBV27
length: 17
D: TRBD1
size: few

CDR3: CASSLGTVGNSPLHF
DNA: TGTGCCAGCAGCTTAGGCACAGTGGGAAATTCACCCCTCCACTTT
J: TRBJ1-6
V: TRBV7-2
length: 15
D: .
size: .

CDR3: CASSIDISRTNYGYTF
DNA: TGCGCCAGCAGCATCGACATTTCCCGAACTAACTATGGCTACACCTTC
J: TRBJ1-2
V: TRBV5-1
length: 16
D: .
size: .

CDR3: CASSFVPTFTDTQYF
DNA: TGTGCCAGCAGCTTCGTACCCACTTTTACAGATACGCAGTATTTT
J: TRBJ2-3
V: TRBV11-2
length: 15
D: .
size: .

CDR3: CSVVSPGEAFF
DNA: TGCAGCGTTGTATCCCCGGGGGAAGCTTTCTTT
J: TRBJ1-1
V: TRBV29-1
length: 11
D: .
size: .

CDR3: CASSNLGLRNTGELFF
DNA: TGTGCCAGCAGCAACCTAGGCCTAAGGAACACCGGGGAGCTGTTTTTT
J: TRBJ2-2
V: TRBV7-2
length: 16
D: .
size: .

CDR3: CASSESDSLQPQHF
DNA: TGTGCCAGCAGTGAATCTGACAGTTTGCAGCCCCAGCATTTT
J: TRBJ1-5
V: TRBV25-1
length: 14
D: .
size: .

CDR3: CSGTGTGLTEAFF
DNA: TGCAGCGGAACCGGGACAGGGCTGACTGAAGCTTTCTTT
J: TRBJ1-1
V: TRBV29-1
length: 13
D: TRBD1
size: few

CDR3: CASSTSGVGTDTQYF
DNA: TGTGCCAGCAGCACCAGTGGGGTAGGCACAGATACGCAGTATTTT
J: TRBJ2-3
V: TRBV7-9
length: 15
D: .
size: .

CDR3: CASGPRGGEAFF
DNA: TGTGCCAGCGGACCCCGGGGGGGTGAAGCTTTCTTT
J: TRBJ1-1
V: TRBV6-1
length: 12
D: .
size: once

CDR3: CSVEVLPETTKNIQYF
DNA: TGCAGCGTTGAAGTTTTACCGGAGACGACCAAAAACATTCAGTACTTC
J: TRBJ2-4
V: TRBV29-1
length: 16
D: .
size: .

CDR3: CASSPHAGANVLTF
DNA: TGCGCCAGCAGCCCTCACGCCGGGGCCAACGTCCTGACTTTC
J: TRBJ2-6
V: TRBV5-1
length: 14
D: .
size: few

CDR3: CSAGQALGVELFF
DNA: TGCAGCGCCGGACAGGCTCTCGGGGTAGAACTGTTTTTT
J: TRBJ1-4
V: TRBV29-1
length: 13
D: TRBD1
size: few

CDR3: CASSERRMLHF
DNA: TGTGCCAGCAGTGAAAGACGGATGCTCCATTTT
J: TRBJ1-4
V: TRBV6-1
length: 11
D: .
size: .

CDR3: CAWLPRDRFLSNYGYTF
DNA: TGTGCCTGGCTACCCCGGGACAGATTCTTATCTAACTATGGCTACACCTTC
J: TRBJ1-2
V: TRBV30
length: 17
D: TRBD1
size: .

CDR3: CASSLLSGTTNEKLFF
DNA: TGTGCCAGCAGCTTATTGTCAGGGACAACTAATGAAAAACTGTTTTTT
J: TRBJ1-4
V: TRBV7-9
length: 16
D: .
size: few

CDR3: CSVADRGAHGYTF
DNA: TGCAGCGTTGCCGACAGGGGCGCTCATGGCTACACCTTC
J: TRBJ1-2
V: TRBV29-1
length: 13
D: TRBD1
size: .